A single T cell receptor beta chain is shown here with its context. The data were obtained in a study of blood T cell repertoires in COVID-19. Across the study: Both acute and convalescent COVID-19 samples were obtained from the United States, Italy and Spain. In each case, the material was cDNA or gDNA derived from T cells, B-cell-depleted T cells, or PBMCs.

This CDR3 is 17 amino acids long. Germline assignment: CDR1 SGHRS and CDR2 YFSETQ. Germline trimming cut 0 bases from V and 3 bases from J; bases unmatched to any gene: 6. Patients from Seattle were sampled longitudinally, starting during active infection. This table comes from immunoSEQ multiplex PCR, and its TCRdb copy is limited to in-frame clones, with some not included. The sample consists of roughly 380,000 clones, 89% of them appearing once. Material: peripheral blood. The receptor's source is a woman between 40 and 50 years old with COVID-19, enrolled during active disease. The chain recombines TRBV5-1 with TRBJ2-3, with 11 bases identical to TRBD2. CDR3 coding DNA: TGCGCCAGCAGCTTGGCGGTAGCGGGAGGGCTAACAGATACGCAGTATTTT. Translated, it gives CASSLAVAGGLTDTQYF. Full variable domain (outside the CDR3, taken from reference TRBV5-1 and TRBJ2-3): KAGVTQTPRYLIKTRGQQVTLSCSPISGHRSVSWYQQTPGQGLQFLFEYFSETQRNKGNFPGRFSGRQFSNSRSEMNVSTLELGDSALYLCASSLAVAGGLTDTQYFGPGTRLTVL.